The rows below give T cell receptor beta chains drawn from one sample of a study of blood T cells in healthy people across ages. TCRdb processed the 5' RACE reads anew with MiXCR; each CDR3 protein has one entry. The sample carries about 1.8 million distinct CDR3 sequences, around 48% recorded once. Sequenced: blood. The source is a woman between 40 and 55 years old in good health. CDR3s include the opening cysteine and the closing phenylalanine or tryptophan. The D gene is left open where the match is weak. Size is stated for part of the rows, as once, few or many counts, or as a class when the clone is expanded.

CDR3 DNA	CDR3 protein	clone size	D gene	V gene	J gene
TGCAGTGCTAGAGATAGTAAGGAGGGGCGCAACGGGGCCAACGTCCTGACTTTC	CSARDSKEGRNGANVLTF	NA	NA	TRBV20-1	TRBJ2-6
TGTGCCAGCAGCGCCAGGGACTTCCAGGGAAAGACCCAGTACTTC	CASSARDFQGKTQYF	NA	NA	TRBV7-2	TRBJ2-5
TGTGCCAGCAGCTCCGTGGCGGGGGGGCCTTGGACCGGGGAGCTGTTTTTT	CASSSVAGGPWTGELFF	NA	TRBD2	TRBV7-9	TRBJ2-2
TGCGCCAGCAGCTCCGGGGCAACTAATGAAAAACTGTTTTTT	CASSSGATNEKLFF	many	NA	TRBV19	TRBJ1-4
TGTGCCAGCAGCGACCGGGACAGGAATTTTCAGCCCCAGCATTTT	CASSDRDRNFQPQHF	NA	TRBD1	TRBV6-6	TRBJ1-5
TGTGCCAGCAGCCAAGATCTAACACCTGTCTATGGCTACACCTTC	CASSQDLTPVYGYTF	few	NA	TRBV14	TRBJ1-2
TGTGCCAGCAGCGTAGAGGGGGCGCCCGAGACCCAGTACTTC	CASSVEGAPETQYF	once	TRBD1	TRBV9	TRBJ2-5
TGTGCCAGCAGCTTACCCATAGCGGGCCTTAGCACAGATACGCAGTATTTT	CASSLPIAGLSTDTQYF	NA	TRBD2	TRBV7-2	TRBJ2-3
TGCGCCACTAAGCTGGCGGGGGGGCTAATAGAGACCCAGTACTTC	CATKLAGGLIETQYF	NA	TRBD2	TRBV5-1	TRBJ2-5
TGTGCCAACCGAAAAGGGGCTAACTCCTACAATGAGCAGTTCTTC	CANRKGANSYNEQFF	NA	NA	TRBV2	TRBJ2-1
TGTGCCAGCAGTAAAGCCGGGACGAACACTGAAGCTTTCTTT	CASSKAGTNTEAFF	few	NA	TRBV28	TRBJ1-1
TGCAGCGTGGTAGGACGAGACTCTGGGGCCAACGTCCTGACTTTC	CSVVGRDSGANVLTF	NA	NA	TRBV29-1	TRBJ2-6
TGTGCCAGCAGGTCCGCTACAGGGTTAAAGACCCAGTACTTC	CASRSATGLKTQYF	NA	NA	TRBV28	TRBJ2-5
TGTGCCAGCAGTTTATTCAGGGGTCCGCAGTATTTT	CASSLFRGPQYF	NA	NA	TRBV27	TRBJ2-3
TGTGCCAGCAGTGCGGGCGTCGACAGGAGCACAGATACGCAGTATTTT	CASSAGVDRSTDTQYF	few	NA	TRBV28	TRBJ2-3
TGCAGCGTTGGGACTAGCGGGCGTCCTAGCACAGATACGCAGTATTTT	CSVGTSGRPSTDTQYF	NA	TRBD2	TRBV29-1	TRBJ2-3
TGTGCCAGCAGCCCGAGGACAGGACCCCGGGGGCAGTACTTC	CASSPRTGPRGQYF	once	TRBD1	TRBV7-6	TRBJ2-7
TGTGCCAGCTCACTCTTCCCAGGGGGAACCTACGAGCAGTACTTC	CASSLFPGGTYEQYF	NA	TRBD1	TRBV18	TRBJ2-7
TGTGCCAGCAGCTTCTTTAAATCGGGAAATACGCAGTATTTT	CASSFFKSGNTQYF	NA	NA	TRBV7-2	TRBJ2-3
TGTGCCAGCAGCTTAGCGGTCAGAAACAATGAGCAGTTCTTC	CASSLAVRNNEQFF	few	NA	TRBV7-2	TRBJ2-1
TGTGCCAGCAGTTACGGTGGCAGACGTAGCAATCAGCCCCAGCATTTT	CASSYGGRRSNQPQHF	NA	NA	TRBV6-5	TRBJ1-5
TGTGCCAGTAGCCAAGAAGAAGGCAGCAACTATGGCTACACCTTC	CASSQEEGSNYGYTF	NA	NA	TRBV3-1	TRBJ1-2
TGCAGTGCTACCCGGGCAGGGGGCGAAGAGACCCAGTACTTC	CSATRAGGEETQYF	NA	TRBD1	TRBV20-1	TRBJ2-5
TGTGCCAGCAGTCTGAGCACGCCTGGATCTTCCCAGCATTTT	CASSLSTPGSSQHF	NA	NA	TRBV12-3/TRBV12-4	TRBJ1-5
TGCGCCAGCAGCCAAGAAAGGGGGGGGGCATACAATGAGCAGTTCTTC	CASSQERGGAYNEQFF	NA	NA	TRBV4-3	TRBJ2-1
TGTGCCAGCAGCTTAAGCCGGGGGGGAGAGATACAGGCCCTAGCCAAAAACATTCAGTACTTC	CASSLSRGGEIQALAKNIQYF	NA	TRBD2	TRBV11-2	TRBJ2-4
TGTGCCAGCAGCTTAGTGGGGTTGAATGAGCAGTTCTTC	CASSLVGLNEQFF	few	NA	TRBV7-2	TRBJ2-1
TGCGCCAGCAGTGATTCTCGGGGTTCTACAGAGACCCAGTACTTC	CASSDSRGSTETQYF	once	NA	TRBV10-2	TRBJ2-5
TGTGCCAGCAGCGTACCCGCGGACAGGGGTGTGAGGAGCAATCAGCCCCAGCATTTT	CASSVPADRGVRSNQPQHF	few	TRBD1	TRBV7-2	TRBJ1-5
TGTGCCAGCAGTTACCGGGAAGTGGCCTATAATTCACCCCTCCACTTT	CASSYREVAYNSPLHF	NA	NA	TRBV6-6	TRBJ1-6
TGTGCCAGCAGCCCGAGGACGCACAATACGCAGTATTTT	CASSPRTHNTQYF	NA	NA	TRBV7-9	TRBJ2-3
TGTGCCAGCAGTTTAACCGACTGGGAGGGGGCGGCCGAGCAGTACTTC	CASSLTDWEGAAEQYF	many	NA	TRBV28	TRBJ2-7
TGTGCCAGCACTAGGACAGGGAATCACAACGAGCAGTACTTC	CASTRTGNHNEQYF	NA	TRBD1	TRBV2	TRBJ2-7
TGCGCCAGCAGCTTCCTAGCGGAAAACAATGAGCAGTTCTTC	CASSFLAENNEQFF	NA	TRBD2	TRBV5-1	TRBJ2-1
TGTGCCAGCACCCTAGGAACAGGGGCCCCCAACGACCAGTACTTC	CASTLGTGAPNDQYF	many	TRBD1	TRBV12-3/TRBV12-4	TRBJ2-5
TGTGCCAGCAGCTTACGGGGACAGGTCCCCTATAATTCACCCCTCCACTTT	CASSLRGQVPYNSPLHF	NA	TRBD1	TRBV7-9	TRBJ1-6
TGTGCCAGCAGCCAACCACTAGACAGGGATCCTAGCACAGATACGCAGTATTTT	CASSQPLDRDPSTDTQYF	NA	TRBD1	TRBV4-2	TRBJ2-3
TGCGCCAGCAGCCAAGAGGGAGGCCTTCAGGGATTATCCAACTATGGCTACACCTTC	CASSQEGGLQGLSNYGYTF	NA	NA	TRBV4-1	TRBJ1-2
TGTGCCAGCAGTTCTAGGGGGGGCCCGGGTGGTGAGCAGTACTTC	CASSSRGGPGGEQYF	NA	NA	TRBV6-2/TRBV6-3	TRBJ2-5
TGCGCCAGCACCTCCGGGACTAGCGGAAAAGAGACCCAGTACTTC	CASTSGTSGKETQYF	few	TRBD2	TRBV10-2	TRBJ2-5
TGTGCCAGCAGCTTAGCCGGGACCTCAGAGGAGACCCAGTACTTC	CASSLAGTSEETQYF	many	NA	TRBV7-2	TRBJ2-5
TGCAGCGTTGCGACTAGTTTGGACTACGAGCAGTACTTC	CSVATSLDYEQYF	NA	NA	TRBV29-1	TRBJ2-7
TGTGCCAGCAGCTTAGTCGGGGGAGTTTCCGGGGAGCAGTTCTTC	CASSLVGGVSGEQFF	few	NA	TRBV7-9	TRBJ2-1
TGCGCCAGCAGCTTGGGGGACAGGGGGCTCTACAATGAGCAGTTCTTC	CASSLGDRGLYNEQFF	NA	TRBD1	TRBV5-1	TRBJ2-1
TGTGCCAGCAGCGACTCCCGGGATCAGCCTTTAGATACGCAGTATTTT	CASSDSRDQPLDTQYF	NA	NA	TRBV9	TRBJ2-3
TGTGCCAGCAGCCAAGATCAGGCGGGGAATGGGGAGACCCAGTACTTC	CASSQDQAGNGETQYF	few	NA	TRBV4-2	TRBJ2-5